What follows are 13 T cell receptor beta chains derived from one specimen sequenced in a study of blood T cells in healthy people across ages. Primers used in a second PCR of roughly 6 to 11 cycles were a sample-barcoded 5' primer and a J-beta primer mix. MiXCR, applied by TCRdb to the 5' RACE reads, yields one record per CDR3 protein. The table includes over a million distinct CDR3 sequences, about 45% detected once. Sequenced input: blood. Source of these receptors: a woman aged 18-29 years in good health.

The chain combines TRBV20-1 with TRBJ2-7; 9 bases are a match to TRBD2. V trimming: 3 bases; J trimming: 7 bases; junction bases outside the gene matches: 28. Germline V gene lookup returns CDR1 DFQATT and CDR2 SNEGSKA (reference sequence). The CDR3 contains 20 residues. This chain's CDR3 is CSARRRGLAGSISYYNEQYF. The CDR3 region has the DNA TGCAGTGCTAGGCGTCGGGGGCTAGCGGGATCGATATCCTACTACAATGAGCAGTACTTC.

This chain uses TRBV2 with TRBJ2-7, with TRBD2 identical over 8 bases. Germline assignment: CDR1 SNHLY and CDR2 FYNNEI. V lost 5 bases to trimming and J lost 0 bases; unmatched junction nucleotides: 9. This CDR3 has 16 residues. The CDR3 spells CASSTDGGVVSYEQYF. The CDR3 DNA is TGTGCCAGCAGTACTGACGGGGGGGTAGTCTCCTACGAGCAGTACTTC.

The J gene is TRBJ2-7, the V gene TRBV3-1; either TRBD1 or TRBD2 may fit D (5 bases each). Germline loops: CDR1 LGHDT, CDR2 YNNKEL (reference sequence). V lost 1 base and J lost 7, with 17 bases in between. The CDR3 runs to 15 residues. The CDR3 spells CASSQARDPYNEQYF. The CDR3 nucleotides are TGTGCCAGCAGCCAAGCCAGGGACCCCTACAATGAGCAGTACTTC.

This clonotype was recorded a few times. V gene TRBV4-3 combines with J gene TRBJ2-3, with 9 bases matching TRBD1. The CDR3 runs to 16 residues. V gave up 0 bases and J gave up 3 bases; unmatched junction bases: 4. Germline CDR1 reads LGHNA; CDR2 reads YSLEER. The CDR3 DNA reads as TGCGCCAGCAGCCAAGATCTGGGACAGGGAACAGATACGCAGTATTTT. It encodes CASSQDLGQGTDTQYF.

Turning to this clonotype: This clone may be a read error of a much larger clone one base away. The chain employs TRBV5-4 and TRBJ1-2; the match to TRBD1 covers 10 bases. The CDR3 sequence is 13 residues long. Germline V CDR1 and CDR2: SGHNT, YYREEE (reference sequence). V trimming: 4 bases; J trimming: 9 bases; junction bases outside the gene matches: 6. CDR3 protein: CASSTGQGYSYTF. For the CDR3, the DNA is TGTGCCAGCAGCACGGGACAGGGGTATAGCTACACCTTC.

This chain links TRBV10-3 with TRBJ1-5, with D possibly TRBD1 on 5 matching bases. Trimming left V 2 bases short and J 4 bases short, with 9 bases between. CDR3 size: 14 residues. The V gene's germline CDR1 is ENHRY and CDR2 SYGVKD. The CDR3 nucleotides read TGTGCCATCAGTGAGAGGGGACTGAATCAGCCCCAGCATTTT. Its translation is CAISERGLNQPQHF.

This chain links TRBV12-3 or TRBV12-4 with TRBJ1-1; 7 positions match TRBD1. The CDR3 covers 13 residues. V gave up 3 bases and J gave up 4 bases; unmatched junction bases: 2. The CDR3 is CASSLGQITEAFF. In nucleotides, the CDR3 is TGTGCCAGCAGTTTGGGACAGATCACTGAAGCTTTCTTT.

Points on this clonotype: A much bigger clone sits one base away, suggesting this may be a read error. The chain joins TRBV7-3 to TRBJ2-3; possibly TRBD1 or TRBD2 for D (5 bases each). This CDR3 has 15 residues. CDR1 and CDR2 from the germline V gene are SGHTA and FQGTGA. V shed 1 base and J shed 4 bases, with 12 bases lying between them. Here the CDR3 reads CASSLMGDRADTQYF. For the CDR3, the DNA is TGTGCCAGCAGCTTAATGGGGGACCGCGCAGATACGCAGTATTTT.

This sequence joins TRBV6-2 or TRBV6-3 and TRBJ1-5; 10 bases fit TRBD1. After removal of 7 bases from V and 5 bases from J, the junction contained 11 bases not matched to a gene. The germline gives CDR1 MNHEY, CDR2 SVGEGT. The CDR3 loop spans 16 amino acids. DNA for the CDR3: TGTGCCAGCACCAAGAGCCGTGGGACAGGGGATCAGCCCCAGCATTTT. It specifies CASTKSRGTGDQPQHF.

The J gene is TRBJ1-5, the V gene TRBV20-1; D might be TRBD1 (5 bases). Germline V gene data show CDR1 as DFQATT and CDR2 as SNEGSKA (reference sequence). There are 15 residues in the CDR3. V was trimmed by 0 bases and J by 4 bases, leaving 13 bases between them. The CDR3 region has the DNA TGCAGTGCTAGAGAGAGTGCCGGGACGAATCAGCCCCAGCATTTT. As protein: CSARESAGTNQPQHF.

This rearrangement joins TRBV29-1 to TRBJ2-7; D possibly uses TRBD1 or TRBD2 (5 bases each). The DNA end favors TRBJ2-4, so the J call may be wrong. The CDR3 length is 12 residues. Germline CDR1 is SQVTM and CDR2 is ANQGSEA. The CDR3 loop reads CSARDPRNIQYF. The CDR3 DNA sequence: TGCAGCGCCCGGGACCCCAGGAACATTCAGTACTTC.

The CDR3 loop reads CASSLNIQETQYF. DNA for the CDR3: TGTGCCAGCAGCTTGAACATACAAGAGACCCAGTACTTC. The V gene is TRBV5-4, the J gene TRBJ2-5; the D is unclear. CDR3 length equals 13 residues. Germline V gives CDR1 SGHNT, CDR2 YYREEE (reference sequence). V was pared by 1 base and J by 2 bases, with 6 bases between.

V gene TRBV7-2 combines with J gene TRBJ2-1; D is undetermined. V was trimmed by 4 bases and J by 0 bases, leaving 25 bases between them. Per germline, CDR1 SGHTA and CDR2 FQGNSA. CDR3 size: 20 residues. The CDR3 is CASSSKYPTSFLSSYNEQFF. DNA for the CDR3: TGTGCCAGCAGCTCAAAGTACCCGACGTCTTTCTTAAGCTCCTACAATGAGCAGTTCTTC. The full variable domain, completed using reference TRBV7-2 and TRBJ2-1, is GAGVSQSPSNKVTEKGKDVELRCDPISGHTALYWYRQSLGQGLEFLIYFQGNSAPDKSGLPSDRFSAERTGGSVSTLTIQRTQQEDSAVYLCASSSKYPTSFLSSYNEQFFGPGTRLTVL.